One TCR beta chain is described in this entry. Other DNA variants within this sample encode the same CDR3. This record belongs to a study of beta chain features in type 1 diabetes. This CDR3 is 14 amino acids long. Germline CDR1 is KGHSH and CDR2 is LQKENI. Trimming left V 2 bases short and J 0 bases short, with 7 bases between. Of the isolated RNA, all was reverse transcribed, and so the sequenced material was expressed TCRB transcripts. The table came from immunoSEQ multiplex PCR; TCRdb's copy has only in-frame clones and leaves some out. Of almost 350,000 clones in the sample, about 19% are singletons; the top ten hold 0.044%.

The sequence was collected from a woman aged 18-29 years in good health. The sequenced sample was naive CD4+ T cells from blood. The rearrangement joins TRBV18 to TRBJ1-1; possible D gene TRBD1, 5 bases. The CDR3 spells CASSPDSMNTEAFF. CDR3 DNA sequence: TGTGCCAGCTCACCAGACAGCATGAACACTGAAGCTTTCTTT.